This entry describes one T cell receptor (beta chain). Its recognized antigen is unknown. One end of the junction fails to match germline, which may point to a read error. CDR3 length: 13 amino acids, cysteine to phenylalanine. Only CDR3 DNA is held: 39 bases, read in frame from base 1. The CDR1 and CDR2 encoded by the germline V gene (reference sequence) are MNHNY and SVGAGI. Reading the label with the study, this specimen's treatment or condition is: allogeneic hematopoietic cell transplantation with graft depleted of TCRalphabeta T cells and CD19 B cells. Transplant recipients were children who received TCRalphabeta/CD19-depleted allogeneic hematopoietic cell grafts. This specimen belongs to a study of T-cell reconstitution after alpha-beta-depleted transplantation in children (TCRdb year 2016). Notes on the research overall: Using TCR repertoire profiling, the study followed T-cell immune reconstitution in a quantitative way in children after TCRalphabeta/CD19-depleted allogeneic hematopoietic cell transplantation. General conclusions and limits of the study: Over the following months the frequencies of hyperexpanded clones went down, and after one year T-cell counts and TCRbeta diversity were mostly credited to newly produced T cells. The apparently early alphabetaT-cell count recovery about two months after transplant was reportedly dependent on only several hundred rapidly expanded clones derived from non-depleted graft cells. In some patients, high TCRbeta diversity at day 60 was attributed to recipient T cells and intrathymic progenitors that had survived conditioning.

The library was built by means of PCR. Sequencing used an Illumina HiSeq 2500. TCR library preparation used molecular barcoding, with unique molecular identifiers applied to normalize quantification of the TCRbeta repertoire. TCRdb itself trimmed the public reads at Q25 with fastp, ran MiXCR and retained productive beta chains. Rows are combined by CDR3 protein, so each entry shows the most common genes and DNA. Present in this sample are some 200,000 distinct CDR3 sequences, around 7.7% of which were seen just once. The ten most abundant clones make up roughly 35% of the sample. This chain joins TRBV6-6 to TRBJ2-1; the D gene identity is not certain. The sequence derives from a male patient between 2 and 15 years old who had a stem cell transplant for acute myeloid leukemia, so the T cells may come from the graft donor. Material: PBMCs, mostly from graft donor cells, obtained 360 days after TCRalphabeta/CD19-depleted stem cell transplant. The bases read TGTGCCAGCAGTTACGGCAGGAACAATGAGGAGTTCTTC. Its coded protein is CASSYGRNNEEFF.